Below, one TCR beta chain is given with its context. Its antigen is as yet unknown. The entry originates in a study of chemoradiotherapy in HPV16-positive cancers. Study-level results: Candidate HPV-specific clones and E7-related TCR motifs grew in tumor during treatment. Functional assays defining HPV-specific T cells used only a couple of HPV16-positive patients.

This CDR3 is 19 amino acids long. V gave up 2 bases and J gave up 4 bases; unmatched junction bases: 16. CDR1 and CDR2 (germline): LNHDA, SQIVND (reference sequence). TCRdb's copy holds only in-frame clones and misses some; the assay was immunoSEQ multiplex PCR. Of 3,000 to 4,500 clones listed, around 96% are singletons. This specimen was taken from a patient who underwent chemoradiotherapy. The receptor was isolated from a human donor with HPV-associated anogenital cancer. This chain connects TRBV19 to TRBJ1-4, with 7 bases aligning to TRBD1. The CDR3 reads CASSISGGPGGMNNEKLFF. The CDR3 nucleotides are TGTGCCAGTAGTATATCAGGCGGGCCAGGGGGTATGAATAATGAAAAACTGTTTTTT.